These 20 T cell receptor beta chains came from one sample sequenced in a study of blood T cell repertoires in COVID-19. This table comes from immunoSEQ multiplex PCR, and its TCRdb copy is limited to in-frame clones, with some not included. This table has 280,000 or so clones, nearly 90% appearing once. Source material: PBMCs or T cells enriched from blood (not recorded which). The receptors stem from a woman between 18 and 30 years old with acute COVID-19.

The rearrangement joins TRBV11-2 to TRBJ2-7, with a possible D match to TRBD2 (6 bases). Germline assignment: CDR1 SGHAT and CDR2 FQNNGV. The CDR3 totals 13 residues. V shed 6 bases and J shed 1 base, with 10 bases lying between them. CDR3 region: CASRAGGSYEQYF. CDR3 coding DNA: TGTGCCAGCAGGGCTGGGGGGTCCTACGAGCAGTACTTC.

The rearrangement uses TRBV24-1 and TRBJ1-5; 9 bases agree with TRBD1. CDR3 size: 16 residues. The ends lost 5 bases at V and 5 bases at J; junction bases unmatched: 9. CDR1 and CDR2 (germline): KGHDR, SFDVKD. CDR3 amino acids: CATSAGGQGVHQPQHF. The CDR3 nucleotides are TGTGCCACCAGTGCCGGGGGACAGGGAGTACATCAGCCCCAGCATTTT.

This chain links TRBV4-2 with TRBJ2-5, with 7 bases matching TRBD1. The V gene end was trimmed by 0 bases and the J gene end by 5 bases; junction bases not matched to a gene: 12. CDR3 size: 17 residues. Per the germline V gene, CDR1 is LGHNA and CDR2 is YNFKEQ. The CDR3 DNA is TGTGCCAGCAGCCAAGATCTTGAGGGGGCCCAAGGGGAGACCCAGTACTTC. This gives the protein CASSQDLEGAQGETQYF.

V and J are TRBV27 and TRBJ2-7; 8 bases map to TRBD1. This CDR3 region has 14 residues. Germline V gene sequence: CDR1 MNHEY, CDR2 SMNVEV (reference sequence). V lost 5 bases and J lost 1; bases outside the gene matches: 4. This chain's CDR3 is CASSQGAQSYEQYF. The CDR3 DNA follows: TGTGCCAGCAGTCAGGGGGCCCAGTCCTACGAGCAGTACTTC.

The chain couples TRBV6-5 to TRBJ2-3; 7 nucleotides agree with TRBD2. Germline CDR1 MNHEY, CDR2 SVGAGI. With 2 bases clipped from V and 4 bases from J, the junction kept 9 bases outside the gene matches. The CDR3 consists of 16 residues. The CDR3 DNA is TGTGCCAGCAGTTACCCCCGCGGCGGGAGCGCAGATACGCAGTATTTT. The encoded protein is CASSYPRGGSADTQYF.

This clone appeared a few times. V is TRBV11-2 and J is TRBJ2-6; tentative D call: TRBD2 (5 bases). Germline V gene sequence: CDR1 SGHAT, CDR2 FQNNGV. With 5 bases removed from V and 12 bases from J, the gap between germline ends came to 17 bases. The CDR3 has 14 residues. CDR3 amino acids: CASSRGQPGGVLTF. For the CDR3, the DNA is TGTGCCAGCAGCCGAGGGCAGCCAGGAGGCGTCCTGACTTTC.

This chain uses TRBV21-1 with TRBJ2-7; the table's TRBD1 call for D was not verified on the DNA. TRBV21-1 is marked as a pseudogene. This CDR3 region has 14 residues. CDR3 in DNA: TGTGCCAGCAGCAAAGCTCGGACAAGGAACGAGCAGTACTTC. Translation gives CASSKARTRNEQYF.

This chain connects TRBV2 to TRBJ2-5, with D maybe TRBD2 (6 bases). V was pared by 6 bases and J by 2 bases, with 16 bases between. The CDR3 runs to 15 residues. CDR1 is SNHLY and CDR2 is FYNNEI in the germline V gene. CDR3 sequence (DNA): TGTGCCAGCAGCTCCCTAGGAGGGCCTCAAGAGACCCAGTACTTC. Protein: CASSSLGGPQETQYF.

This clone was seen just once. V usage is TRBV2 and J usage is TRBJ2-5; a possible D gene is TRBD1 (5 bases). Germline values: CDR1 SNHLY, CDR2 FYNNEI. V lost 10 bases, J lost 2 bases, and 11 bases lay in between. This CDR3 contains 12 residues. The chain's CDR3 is CAIHRTQETQYF. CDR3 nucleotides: TGTGCCATCCACCGGACACAAGAGACCCAGTACTTC.

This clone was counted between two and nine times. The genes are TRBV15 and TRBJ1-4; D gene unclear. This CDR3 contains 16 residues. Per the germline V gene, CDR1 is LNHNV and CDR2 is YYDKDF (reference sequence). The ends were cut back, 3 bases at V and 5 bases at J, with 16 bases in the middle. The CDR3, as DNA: TGTGCCACCAGCAGCTCGACAAGTAACTCCAATGAAAAACTGTTTTTT. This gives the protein CATSSSTSNSNEKLFF.

Written as DNA, the CDR3 is TGTGCCAGCAGTTTGAGGCGCGGGAACACTGAAGCTTTCTTT. It is translated as CASSLRRGNTEAFF. The V gene is TRBV27, the J gene TRBJ1-1; no firm D call. The V end was cut by 3 bases, the J end by 1 base, with 9 bases between. This CDR3 region has 14 residues. Germline V lookup: CDR1 MNHEY, CDR2 SMNVEV (reference sequence).

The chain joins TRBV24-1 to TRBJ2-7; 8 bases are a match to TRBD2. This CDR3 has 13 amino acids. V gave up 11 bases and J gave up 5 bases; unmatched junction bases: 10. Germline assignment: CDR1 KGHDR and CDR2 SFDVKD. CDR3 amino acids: CARILSGINEQYF. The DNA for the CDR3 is TGTGCCAGGATACTTAGCGGGATAAACGAGCAGTACTTC.

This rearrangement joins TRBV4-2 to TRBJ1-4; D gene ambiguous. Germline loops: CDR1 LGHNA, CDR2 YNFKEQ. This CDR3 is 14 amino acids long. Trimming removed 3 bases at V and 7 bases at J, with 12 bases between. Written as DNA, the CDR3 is TGTGCCAGCAGCCAGAGACAAGAGAGTGAAAAACTGTTTTTT. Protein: CASSQRQESEKLFF.

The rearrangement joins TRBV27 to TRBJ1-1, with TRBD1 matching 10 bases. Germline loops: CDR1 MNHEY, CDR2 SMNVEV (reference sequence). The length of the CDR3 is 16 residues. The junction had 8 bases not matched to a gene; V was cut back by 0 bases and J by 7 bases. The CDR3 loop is CASSLSPDRGLGEAFF. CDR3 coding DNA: TGTGCCAGCAGTTTATCGCCCGACAGGGGGCTAGGTGAAGCTTTCTTT.

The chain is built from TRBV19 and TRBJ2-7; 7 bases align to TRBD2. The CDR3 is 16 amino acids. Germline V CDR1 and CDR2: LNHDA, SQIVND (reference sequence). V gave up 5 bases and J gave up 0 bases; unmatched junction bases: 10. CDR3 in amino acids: CASSGRTRGNSYEQYF. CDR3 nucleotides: TGTGCCAGTAGTGGTAGGACTAGGGGAAACTCCTACGAGCAGTACTTC.

CDR3: CASSRRTGEGDEQYF. The DNA for the CDR3 is TGTGCCAGCAGCAGGAGGACAGGGGAGGGGGACGAGCAGTACTTC. The rearrangement joins TRBV7-6 to TRBJ2-7, with 9 bases fitting TRBD1. This CDR3 spans 15 amino acids. V lost 5 bases to trimming and J lost 5 bases; unmatched junction nucleotides: 10. The germline V gene encodes CDR1 SGHVS and CDR2 FNYEAQ. Full variable domain (remainder filled in from reference TRBV7-6 and TRBJ2-7): GAGVSQSPRYKVTKRGQDVALRCDPISGHVSLYWYRQALGQGPEFLTYFNYEAQQDKSGLPNDRFSAERPEGSISTLTIQRTEQRDSAMYRCASSRRTGEGDEQYFGPGTRLTVT.

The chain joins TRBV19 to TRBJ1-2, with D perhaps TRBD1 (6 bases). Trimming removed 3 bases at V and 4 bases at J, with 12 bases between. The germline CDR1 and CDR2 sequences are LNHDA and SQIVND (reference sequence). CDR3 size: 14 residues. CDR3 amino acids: CASSIGTLSYGYTF. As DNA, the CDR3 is TGTGCCAGTAGTATTGGGACATTATCCTATGGCTACACCTTC.

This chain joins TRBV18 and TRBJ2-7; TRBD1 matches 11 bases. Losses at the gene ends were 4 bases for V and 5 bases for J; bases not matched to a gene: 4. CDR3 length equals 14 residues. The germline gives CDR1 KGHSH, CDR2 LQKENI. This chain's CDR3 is CASSRRDRGDEQYF. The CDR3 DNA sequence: TGTGCCAGCTCACGGCGGGACAGGGGGGACGAGCAGTACTTC.

The CDR3 region has the DNA TGTGCCAGCAGTGCTGTGGGGACAGGGCTTCGTGGGTTCGCTTTCTTT. Translated: CASSAVGTGLRGFAFF. The chain recombines TRBV6-1 with TRBJ1-1, with 9 bases lining up with TRBD1. CDR3 size: 16 residues. Germline CDR1 and CDR2: MNHNS and SASEGT. V dropped 4 bases and J dropped 11; count of bases not matched to a gene: 17.

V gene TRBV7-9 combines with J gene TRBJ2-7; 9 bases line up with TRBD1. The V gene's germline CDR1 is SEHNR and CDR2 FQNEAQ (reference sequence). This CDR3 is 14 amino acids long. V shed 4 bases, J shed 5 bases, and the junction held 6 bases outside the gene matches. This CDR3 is CASSWSGTGNEQYF. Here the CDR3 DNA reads TGTGCCAGCAGCTGGTCCGGGACAGGGAACGAGCAGTACTTC.